This entry describes one T cell receptor (beta chain). The target antigen is unknown. These data come from a study of CD8+ T cells in alopecia areata. The wider study: Patients remained on tofacitinib for 6 to 18 months and then went 6 months without it. Study-level points and caveats: Patients shared TCRs less clearly than mice did, possibly for HLA-related reasons.

Germline V gene data show CDR1 as LNHNV and CDR2 as YYDKDF (reference sequence). The CDR3 runs to 17 residues. V was cut by 3 bases and J by 5 bases, with 20 bases left in between. cDNA serving as the sequencing template came from extracted, reverse transcribed RNA. The repertoire was sequenced with immunoSEQ multiplex PCR; TCRdb's copy has only in-frame clones and lacks some. Of some 200,000 clones in the sample, around 60% were seen once. Sequenced here: CD4+ T cells sorted from blood, sampled at week 0. The source of this sequence is a human donor with alopecia areata. This chain connects TRBV15 to TRBJ2-1, with D possibly matching TRBD2 (5 bases). The DNA for the CDR3 is TGTGCCACCAGCAGTCCCCCGGAGGACCCGGATAACAATGAGCAGTTCTTC. Translated, it gives CATSSPPEDPDNNEQFF.